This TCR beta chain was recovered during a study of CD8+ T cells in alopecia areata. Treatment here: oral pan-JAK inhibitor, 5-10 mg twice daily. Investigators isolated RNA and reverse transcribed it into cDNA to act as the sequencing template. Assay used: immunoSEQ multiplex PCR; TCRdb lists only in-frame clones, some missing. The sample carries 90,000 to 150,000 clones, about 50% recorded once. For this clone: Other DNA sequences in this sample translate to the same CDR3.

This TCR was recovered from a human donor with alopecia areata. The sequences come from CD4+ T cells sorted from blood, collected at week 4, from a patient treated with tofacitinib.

CDR3 DNA: TGCGCCAGCAGCTTGGGACGGGAAGAGACCCAGTACTTC. It yields the protein CASSLGREETQYF. The genes are TRBV5-1 and TRBJ2-5; D uncertain. The length of the CDR3 is 13 residues. Deletions cut 0 bases from V and 3 bases from J, with 6 bases between. Germline V CDR1 and CDR2: SGHRS, YFSETQ.